This TCR beta chain was sequenced for a study of Graves' ophthalmopathy and Graves' hyperthyroidism. TCR beta CDR3 regions were amplified from RNA transcripts. The library came from an HTBI-primed first-round RT-PCR and a second-round multiplex PCR. Each CDR3 protein is one row after TCRdb ran MiXCR on the multiplex PCR reads. The data show about 380,000 distinct CDR3 sequences, with just over 15% seen just once and roughly 7% held by the top ten. V was cut by 5 bases and J by 6 bases, with 11 bases left in between. The CDR3 spans 12 residues. General observations from the study: The model forecast ophthalmopathy progression, reaching 60% to 71% sensitivity and approximately 72% specificity.

This clonotype was found many times. Its antigen is not identified. Other autoimmune diseases, uncontrolled infections, pregnancy or lactation led to the exclusion of patients. Input material: peripheral blood. This chain links TRBV12-3 or TRBV12-4 with TRBJ2-7; a possible D gene is TRBD1 (6 bases). The clonotype comes from a woman aged 18-35 years with stable Graves' hyperthyroidism. The CDR3 nucleotides are TGTGCCAGCAGTACCCGACAGGCCGAGCAGTACTTC. Residues: CASSTRQAEQYF.